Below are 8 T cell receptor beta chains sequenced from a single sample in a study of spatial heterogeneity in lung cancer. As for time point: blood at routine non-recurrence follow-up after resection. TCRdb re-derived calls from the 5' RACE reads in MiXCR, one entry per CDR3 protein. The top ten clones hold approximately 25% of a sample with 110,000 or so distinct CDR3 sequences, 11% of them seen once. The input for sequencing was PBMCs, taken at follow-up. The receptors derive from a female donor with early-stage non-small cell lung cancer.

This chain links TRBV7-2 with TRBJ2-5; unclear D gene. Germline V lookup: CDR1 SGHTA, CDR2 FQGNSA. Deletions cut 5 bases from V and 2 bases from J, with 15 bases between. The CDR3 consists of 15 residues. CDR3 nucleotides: TGTGCCAGCAGCCGGAGTGGGGTCTTGCAAGAGACCCAGTACTTC. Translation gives CASSRSGVLQETQYF.

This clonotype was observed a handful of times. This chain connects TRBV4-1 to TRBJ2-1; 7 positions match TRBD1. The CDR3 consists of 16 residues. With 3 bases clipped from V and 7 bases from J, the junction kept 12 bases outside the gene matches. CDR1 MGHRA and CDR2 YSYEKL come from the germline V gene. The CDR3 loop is CASSHLGRTGRNEQFF. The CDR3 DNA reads TGCGCCAGCAGCCACCTGGGAAGGACAGGACGGAATGAGCAGTTCTTC.

The CDR3 region has the DNA TGTGCCAGCAGTCCCGACGGGGTTTCCTACGAGCAGTACGTC. Protein: CASSPDGVSYEQYV. This chain joins TRBV7-8 and TRBJ2-7, with a possible D match to TRBD2 (5 bases). The CDR3 is 14 amino acids. Between the trimmed V and J ends, which lost 6 bases and 1 base, there was a span of 13 bases. Germline values: CDR1 SGHVS, CDR2 FQNEAQ.

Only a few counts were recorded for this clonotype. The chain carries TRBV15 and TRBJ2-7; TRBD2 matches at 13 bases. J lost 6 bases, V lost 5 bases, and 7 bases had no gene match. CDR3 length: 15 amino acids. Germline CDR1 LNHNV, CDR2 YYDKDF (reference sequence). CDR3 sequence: CATSPGLAGVSEQYF. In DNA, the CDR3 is TGTGCCACCAGCCCAGGACTAGCGGGAGTTTCCGAGCAGTACTTC.

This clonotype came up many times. For the CDR3, the DNA is TGTGCCACCAGTGACGGGGGGAGCAATCAGCCCCAGCATTTT. Translating gives CATSDGGSNQPQHF. The chain links TRBV24-1 to TRBJ1-5; a weak D match, TRBD1 (5 bases). The V end lost 4 bases, the J end lost 1 base, and 7 bases lay between the germline ends. CDR3 length equals 14 residues. The germline V gene encodes CDR1 KGHDR and CDR2 SFDVKD.

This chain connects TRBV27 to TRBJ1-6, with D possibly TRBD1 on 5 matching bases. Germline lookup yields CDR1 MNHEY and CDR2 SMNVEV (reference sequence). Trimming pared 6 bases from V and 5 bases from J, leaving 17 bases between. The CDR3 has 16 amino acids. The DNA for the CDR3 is TGTGCCAGCAGGAGGGGAGGCCTTTGGGATAATTCACCCCTCCACTTT. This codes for CASRRGGLWDNSPLHF.

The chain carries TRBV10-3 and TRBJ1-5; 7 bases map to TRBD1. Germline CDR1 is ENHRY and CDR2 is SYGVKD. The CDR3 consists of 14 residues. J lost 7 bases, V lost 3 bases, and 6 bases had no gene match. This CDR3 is CAISDPGTAQPQHF. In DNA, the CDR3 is TGTGCCATCAGTGACCCGGGGACAGCCCAGCCCCAGCATTTT.

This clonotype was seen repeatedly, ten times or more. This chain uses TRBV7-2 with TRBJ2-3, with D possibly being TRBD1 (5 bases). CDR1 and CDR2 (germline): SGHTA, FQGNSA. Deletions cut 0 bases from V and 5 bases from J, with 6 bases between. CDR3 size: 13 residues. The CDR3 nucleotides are TGTGCCAGCAGCTTAGCGCAGGGAGATACGCAGTATTTT. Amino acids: CASSLAQGDTQYF.